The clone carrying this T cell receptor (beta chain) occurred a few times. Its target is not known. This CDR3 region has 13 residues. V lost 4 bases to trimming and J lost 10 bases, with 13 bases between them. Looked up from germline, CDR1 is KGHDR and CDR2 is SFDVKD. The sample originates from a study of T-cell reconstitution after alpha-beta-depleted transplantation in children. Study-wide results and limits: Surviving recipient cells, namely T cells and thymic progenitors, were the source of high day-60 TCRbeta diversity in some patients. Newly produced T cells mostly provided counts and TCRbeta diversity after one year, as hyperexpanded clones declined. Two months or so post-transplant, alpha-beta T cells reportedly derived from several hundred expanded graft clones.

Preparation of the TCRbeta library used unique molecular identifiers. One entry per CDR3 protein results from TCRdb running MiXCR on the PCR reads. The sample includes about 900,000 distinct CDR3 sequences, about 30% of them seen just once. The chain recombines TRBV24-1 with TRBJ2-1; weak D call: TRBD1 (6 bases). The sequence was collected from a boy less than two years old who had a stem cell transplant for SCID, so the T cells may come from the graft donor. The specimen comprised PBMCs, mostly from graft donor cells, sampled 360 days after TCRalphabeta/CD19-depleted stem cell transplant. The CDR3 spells CATSDAPGDEQFF. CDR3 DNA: TGTGCCACCAGTGACGCCCCAGGGGACGAGCAGTTCTTC.